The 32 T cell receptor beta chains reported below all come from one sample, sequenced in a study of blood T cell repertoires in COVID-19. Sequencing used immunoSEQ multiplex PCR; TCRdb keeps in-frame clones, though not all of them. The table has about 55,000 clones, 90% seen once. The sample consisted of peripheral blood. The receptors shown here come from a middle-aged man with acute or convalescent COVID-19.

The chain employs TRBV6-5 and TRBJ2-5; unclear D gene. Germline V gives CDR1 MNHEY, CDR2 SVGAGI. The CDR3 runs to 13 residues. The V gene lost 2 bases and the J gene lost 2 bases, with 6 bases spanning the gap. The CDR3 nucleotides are TGTGCCAGCAGTTACAAGCGACAAGAGACCCAGTACTTC. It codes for CASSYKRQETQYF.

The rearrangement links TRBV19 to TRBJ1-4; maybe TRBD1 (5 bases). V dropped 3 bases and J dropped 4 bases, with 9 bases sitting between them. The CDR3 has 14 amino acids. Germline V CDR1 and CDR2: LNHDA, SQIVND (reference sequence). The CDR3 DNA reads TGTGCCAGTAGTATCCCAGGGATTAATGAAAAACTGTTTTTT. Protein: CASSIPGINEKLFF.

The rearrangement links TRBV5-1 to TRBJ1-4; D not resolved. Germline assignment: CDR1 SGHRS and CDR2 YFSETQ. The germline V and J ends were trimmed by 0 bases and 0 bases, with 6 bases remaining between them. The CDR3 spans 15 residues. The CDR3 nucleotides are TGCGCCAGCAGCTTGGACGGAGCAACTAATGAAAAACTGTTTTTT. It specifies CASSLDGATNEKLFF.

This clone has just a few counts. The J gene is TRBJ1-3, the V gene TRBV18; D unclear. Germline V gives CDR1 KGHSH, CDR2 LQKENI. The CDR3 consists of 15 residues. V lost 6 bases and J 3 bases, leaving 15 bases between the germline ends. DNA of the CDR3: TGTGCCAGCTCCCCTTCTATCGGTTTTGGAAACACCATATATTTT. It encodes CASSPSIGFGNTIYF.

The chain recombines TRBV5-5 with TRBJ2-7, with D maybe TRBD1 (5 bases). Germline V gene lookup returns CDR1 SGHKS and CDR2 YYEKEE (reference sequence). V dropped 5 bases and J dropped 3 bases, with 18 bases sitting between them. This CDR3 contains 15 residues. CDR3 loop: CASSHSQGKIYEQYF. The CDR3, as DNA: TGTGCCAGCAGTCACTCCCAGGGTAAAATCTACGAGCAGTACTTC.

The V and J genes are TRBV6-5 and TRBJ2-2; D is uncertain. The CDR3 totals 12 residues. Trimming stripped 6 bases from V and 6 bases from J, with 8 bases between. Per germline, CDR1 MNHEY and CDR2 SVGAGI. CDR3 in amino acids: CASRQFSGELFF. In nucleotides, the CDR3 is TGTGCCAGCAGACAGTTCTCCGGGGAGCTGTTTTTT.

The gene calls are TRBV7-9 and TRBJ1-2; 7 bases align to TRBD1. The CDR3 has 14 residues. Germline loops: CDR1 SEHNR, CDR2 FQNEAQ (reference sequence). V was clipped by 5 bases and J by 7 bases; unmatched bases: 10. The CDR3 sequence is CASSRDSKSGGYTF. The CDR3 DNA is TGTGCCAGCAGCCGGGACAGTAAGTCGGGTGGCTACACCTTC.

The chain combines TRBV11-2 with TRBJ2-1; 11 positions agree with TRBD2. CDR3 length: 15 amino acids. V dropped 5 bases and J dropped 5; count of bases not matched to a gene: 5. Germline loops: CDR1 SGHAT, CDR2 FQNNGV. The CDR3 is CASSPRGLADNEQFF. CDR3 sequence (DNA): TGTGCCAGCAGCCCCCGGGGACTAGCGGACAATGAGCAGTTCTTC.

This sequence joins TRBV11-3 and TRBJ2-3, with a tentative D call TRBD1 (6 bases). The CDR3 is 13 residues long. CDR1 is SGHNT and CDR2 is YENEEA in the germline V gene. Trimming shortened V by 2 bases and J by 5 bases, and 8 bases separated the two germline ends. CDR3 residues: CASSLRRGDTQYF. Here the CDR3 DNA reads TGTGCCAGCAGCTTACGCAGGGGAGATACGCAGTATTTT.

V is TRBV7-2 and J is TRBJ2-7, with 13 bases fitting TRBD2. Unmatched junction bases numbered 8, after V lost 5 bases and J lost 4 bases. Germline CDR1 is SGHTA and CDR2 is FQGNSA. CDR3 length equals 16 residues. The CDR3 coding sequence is TGTGCCAGCAGCCCTACTAGCGGGAGGGCAGAATACGAGCAGTACTTC. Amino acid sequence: CASSPTSGRAEYEQYF.

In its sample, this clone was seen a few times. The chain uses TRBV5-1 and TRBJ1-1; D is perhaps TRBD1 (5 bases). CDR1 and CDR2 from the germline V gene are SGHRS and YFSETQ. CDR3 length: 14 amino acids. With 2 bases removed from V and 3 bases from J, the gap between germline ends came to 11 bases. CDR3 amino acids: CASSLGVRDTEAFF. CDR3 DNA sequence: TGCGCCAGCAGCTTAGGGGTAAGGGACACTGAAGCTTTCTTT.

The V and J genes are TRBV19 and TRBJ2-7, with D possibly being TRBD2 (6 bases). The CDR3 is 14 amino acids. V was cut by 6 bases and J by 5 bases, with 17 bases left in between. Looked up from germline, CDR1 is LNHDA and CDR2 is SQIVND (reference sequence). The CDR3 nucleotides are TGTGCCAGTAGGGGGGGACCCCTGCTCCACGAGCAGTACTTC. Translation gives CASRGGPLLHEQYF.

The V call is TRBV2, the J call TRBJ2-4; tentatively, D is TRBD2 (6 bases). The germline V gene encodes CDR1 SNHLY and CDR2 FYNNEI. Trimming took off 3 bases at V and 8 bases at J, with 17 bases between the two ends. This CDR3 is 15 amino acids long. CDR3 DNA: TGTGCCAGCAGTGAGGGGACGGGGGTTGGAGACATTCAGTACTTC. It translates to CASSEGTGVGDIQYF.

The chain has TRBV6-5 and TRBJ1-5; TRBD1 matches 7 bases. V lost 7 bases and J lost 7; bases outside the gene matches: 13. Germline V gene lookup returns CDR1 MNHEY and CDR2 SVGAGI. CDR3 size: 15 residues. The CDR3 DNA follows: TGTGCCAGCATGATGGACAGGACGAGGGGACAGCCCCAGCATTTT. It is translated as CASMMDRTRGQPQHF.

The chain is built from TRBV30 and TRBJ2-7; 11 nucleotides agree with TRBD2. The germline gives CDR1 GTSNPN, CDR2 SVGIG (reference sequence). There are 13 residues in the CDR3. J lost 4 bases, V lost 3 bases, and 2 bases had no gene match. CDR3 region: CAWRVAGGYEQYF. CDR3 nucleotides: TGTGCCTGGAGGGTAGCGGGAGGGTACGAGCAGTACTTC.

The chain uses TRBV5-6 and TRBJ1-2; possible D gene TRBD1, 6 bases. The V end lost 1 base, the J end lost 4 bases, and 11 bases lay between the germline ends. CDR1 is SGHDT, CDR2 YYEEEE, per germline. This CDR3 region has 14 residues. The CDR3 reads CASSLQGLGYGYTF. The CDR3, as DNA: TGTGCCAGCAGCTTGCAGGGGCTCGGCTATGGCTACACCTTC.

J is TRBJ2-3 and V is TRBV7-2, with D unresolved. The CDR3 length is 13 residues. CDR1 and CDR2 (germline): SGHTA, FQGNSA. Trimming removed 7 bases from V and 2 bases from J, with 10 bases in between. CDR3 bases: TGTGCCAGCACCCAAATTGTCACAGATACGCAGTATTTT. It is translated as CASTQIVTDTQYF.

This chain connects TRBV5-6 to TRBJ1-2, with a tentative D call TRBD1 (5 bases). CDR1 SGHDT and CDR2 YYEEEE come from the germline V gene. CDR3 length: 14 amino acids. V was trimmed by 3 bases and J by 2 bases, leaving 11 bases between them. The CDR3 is CASSSGAGNYGYTF. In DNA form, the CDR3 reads TGTGCCAGCAGCTCGGGAGCAGGGAACTATGGCTACACCTTC.

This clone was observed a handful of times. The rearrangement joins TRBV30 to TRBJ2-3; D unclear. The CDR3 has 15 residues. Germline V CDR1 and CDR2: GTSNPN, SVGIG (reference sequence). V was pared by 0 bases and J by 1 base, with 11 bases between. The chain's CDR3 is CAWSVQIFGTDTQYF. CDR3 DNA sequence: TGTGCCTGGAGTGTACAGATTTTTGGCACAGATACGCAGTATTTT. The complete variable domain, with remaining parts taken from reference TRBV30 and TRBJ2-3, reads SQTIHQWPATLVQPVGSPLSLECTVEGTSNPNLYWYRQAAGRGLQLLFYSVGIGQISSEVPQNLSASRPQDRQFILSSKKLLLSDSGFYLCAWSVQIFGTDTQYFGPGTRLTVL.

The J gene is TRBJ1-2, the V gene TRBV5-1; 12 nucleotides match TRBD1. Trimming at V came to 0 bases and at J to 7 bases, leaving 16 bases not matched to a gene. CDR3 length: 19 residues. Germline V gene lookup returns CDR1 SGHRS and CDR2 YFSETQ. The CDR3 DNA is TGCGCCAGCAGCTTGGCCGCGGGGGGTCCCGGGACAGGGGGCTTTGGCTACACCTTC. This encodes CASSLAAGGPGTGGFGYTF.

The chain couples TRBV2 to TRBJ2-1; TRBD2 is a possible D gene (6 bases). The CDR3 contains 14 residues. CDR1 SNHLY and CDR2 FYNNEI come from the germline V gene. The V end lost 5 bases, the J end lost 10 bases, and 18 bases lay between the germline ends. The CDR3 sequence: CASSIPGTPSEQFF. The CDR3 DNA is TGTGCCAGCAGTATCCCCGGGACTCCCTCAGAGCAGTTCTTC. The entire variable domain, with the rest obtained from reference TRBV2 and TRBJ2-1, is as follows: EPEVTQTPSHQVTQMGQEVILRCVPISNHLYFYWYRQILGQKVEFLVSFYNNEISEKSEIFDDQFSVERPDGSNFTLKIRSTKLEDSAMYFCASSIPGTPSEQFFGPGTRLTVL.

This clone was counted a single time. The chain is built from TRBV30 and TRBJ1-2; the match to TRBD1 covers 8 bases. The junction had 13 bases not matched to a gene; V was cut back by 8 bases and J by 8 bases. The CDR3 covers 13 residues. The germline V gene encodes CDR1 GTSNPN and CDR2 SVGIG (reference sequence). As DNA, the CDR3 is TGTGCCCGAGGGGGACAGGCGTTAGGGGGCTACACCTTC. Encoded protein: CARGGQALGGYTF.

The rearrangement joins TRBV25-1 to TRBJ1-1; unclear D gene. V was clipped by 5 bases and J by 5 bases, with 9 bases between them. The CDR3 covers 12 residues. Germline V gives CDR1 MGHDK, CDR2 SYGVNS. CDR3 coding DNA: TGTGCCAGCAGTCCGACACATACTGAAGCTTTCTTT. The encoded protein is CASSPTHTEAFF.

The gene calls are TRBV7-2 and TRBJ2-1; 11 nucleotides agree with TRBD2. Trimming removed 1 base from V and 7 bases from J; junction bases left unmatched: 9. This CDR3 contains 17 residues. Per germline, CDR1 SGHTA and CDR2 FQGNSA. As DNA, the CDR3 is TGTGCCAGCAGCTTAGTTGTAGCGGGAGGGCCTCGGAATGAGCAGTTCTTC. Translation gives CASSLVVAGGPRNEQFF.

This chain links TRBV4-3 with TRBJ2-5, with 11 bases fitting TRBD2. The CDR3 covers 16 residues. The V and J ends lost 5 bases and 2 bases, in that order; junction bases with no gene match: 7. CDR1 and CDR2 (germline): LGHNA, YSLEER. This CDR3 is CASSTRLAGPQETQYF. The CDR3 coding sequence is TGCGCCAGCAGCACCCGACTAGCGGGGCCTCAAGAGACCCAGTACTTC.

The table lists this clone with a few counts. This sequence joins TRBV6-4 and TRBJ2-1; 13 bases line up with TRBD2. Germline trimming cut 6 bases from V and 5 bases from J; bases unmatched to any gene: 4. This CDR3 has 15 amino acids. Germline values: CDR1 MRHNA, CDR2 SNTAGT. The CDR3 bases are TGTGCCAGCAGGCAGGGACTAGCGGGAAACAATGAGCAGTTCTTC. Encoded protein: CASRQGLAGNNEQFF.

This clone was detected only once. The CDR3 DNA reads as TGTGCCAGCAGCTTAACTCCACGCGGGAGGGCCAGGGATGAGCAGTTCTTC. Translation: CASSLTPRGRARDEQFF. The genes are TRBV7-3 and TRBJ2-1; TRBD2 matches at 9 bases. The V gene end was trimmed by 0 bases and the J gene end by 8 bases; junction bases not matched to a gene: 11. CDR3 length equals 17 residues. Germline V lookup: CDR1 SGHTA, CDR2 FQGTGA.

The CDR3 sequence is CASSVTGTGELFF. Here the CDR3 DNA reads TGTGCCAGCAGCGTTACAGGGACCGGGGAGCTGTTTTTT. J is TRBJ2-2 and V is TRBV9; D is perhaps TRBD1 (6 bases). Trimming pared 2 bases from V and 5 bases from J, leaving 7 bases between. The CDR3 totals 13 residues. CDR1 and CDR2 (germline): SGDLS, YYNGEE.

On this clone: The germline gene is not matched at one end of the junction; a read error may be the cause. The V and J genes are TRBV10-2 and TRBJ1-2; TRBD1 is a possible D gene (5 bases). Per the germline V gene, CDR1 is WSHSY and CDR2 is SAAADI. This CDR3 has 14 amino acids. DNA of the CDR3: TGCGCCAGCAGCGGATGGGGCCCTAACCATGGCTACACCTTC. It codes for CASSGWGPNHGYTF.

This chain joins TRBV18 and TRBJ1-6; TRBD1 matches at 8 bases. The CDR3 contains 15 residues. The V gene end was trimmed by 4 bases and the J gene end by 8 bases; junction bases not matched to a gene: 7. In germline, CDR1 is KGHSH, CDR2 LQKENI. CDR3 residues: CASSLVGTGDSPLHF. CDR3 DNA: TGTGCCAGCTCACTAGTAGGGACAGGAGATTCACCCCTCCACTTT. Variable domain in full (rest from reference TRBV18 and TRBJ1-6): NAGVMQNPRHLVRRRGQEARLRCSPMKGHSHVYWYRQLPEEGLKFMVYLQKENIIDESGMPKERFSAEFPKEGPSILRIQQVVRGDSAAYFCASSLVGTGDSPLHFGNGTRLTVT.

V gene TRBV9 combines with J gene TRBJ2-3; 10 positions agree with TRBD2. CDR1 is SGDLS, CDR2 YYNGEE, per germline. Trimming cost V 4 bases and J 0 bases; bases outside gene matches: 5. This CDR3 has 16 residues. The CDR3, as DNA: TGTGCCAGCAGCTCCGGACTAGCGGAAAGCACAGATACGCAGTATTTT. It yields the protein CASSSGLAESTDTQYF.

The CDR3 DNA follows: TGTGCCAGCAGTCCCCGGGCGCAGGGGGCCTCGAACACTGAAGCTTTCTTT. Protein sequence: CASSPRAQGASNTEAFF. The rearrangement links TRBV7-9 to TRBJ1-1; 8 bases align to TRBD1. Germline CDR1 is SEHNR and CDR2 is FQNEAQ (reference sequence). The CDR3 loop spans 17 amino acids. V shed 6 bases and J 1 base; nucleotides not matched to a gene: 13.